The sequence of this T cell receptor beta chain was determined in a study of blood T cell repertoires in COVID-19. Study overall: Spain, Italy and the United States supplied samples that represented acute and convalescent COVID-19. The cDNA or gDNA used as material had been derived from T cells, B-cell-depleted T cells, or PBMCs.

The CDR3 covers 13 residues. V gave up 7 bases and J gave up 11 bases, with 23 bases separating them. Germline V gives CDR1 GTSNPN, CDR2 SVGIG (reference sequence). In the original processing: Counts of nucleated cells, estimated from reference gene primer amplification, were obtained. Clones were read by immunoSEQ multiplex PCR, and TCRdb kept only the in-frame ones, dropping some. V and J calls and clone size are given by that table; D and trimming were obtained from the DNA. The sample contains about 68,000 clones, approximately 90% of which appear only once. The chain carries TRBV30 and TRBJ1-1, with D possibly matching TRBD1 (6 bases). The sample comprised peripheral blood. This receptor was obtained from a man under 40 with acute or convalescent COVID-19. CDR3 nucleotides: TGTGCCTCCACATTGATAGGGGGTGGTCGGGCTTTCTTT. Its translation: CASTLIGGGRAFF.